The 22 T cell receptor beta chains below were found in one sample sequenced in a study of radiotherapy plus CTLA-4 blockade in lung cancer. Sequencing used immunoSEQ multiplex PCR; TCRdb keeps in-frame clones, though not all of them. The data show 35,000 or so clones, about 85% seen once. Material: peripheral blood, obtained from a patient treated with radiotherapy plus ipilimumab. Every receptor here comes from a human donor with non-small cell lung cancer who had stable disease on radiotherapy plus ipilimumab.

V and J are TRBV15 and TRBJ2-7, with D perhaps matching TRBD2 (6 bases). Trimming stripped 3 bases from V and 0 bases from J, with 15 bases between. Germline CDR1 reads LNHNV; CDR2 reads YYDKDF (reference sequence). The CDR3 is 16 residues long. The CDR3 loop reads CATSSYGTGDSYEQYF. The CDR3 DNA is TGTGCCACCAGCAGCTACGGGACGGGGGACTCCTACGAGCAGTACTTC.

The chain uses TRBV7-8 and TRBJ2-7, with 10 bases matching TRBD1. The germline V gene encodes CDR1 SGHVS and CDR2 FQNEAQ. This CDR3 spans 21 amino acids. J lost 2 bases, V lost 4 bases, and 23 bases had no gene match. CDR3 protein: CASSSPGQGYATGGDPYEQYF. CDR3 coding DNA: TGTGCCAGCAGCTCACCGGGACAGGGGTATGCGACAGGTGGGGACCCCTACGAGCAGTACTTC. Combining the CDR3 with reference TRBV7-8 and TRBJ2-7 gives the whole variable domain GAGVSQSPRYKVAKRGQDVALRCDPISGHVSLFWYQQALGQGPEFLTYFQNEAQLDKSGLPSDRFFAERPEGSVSTLKIQRTQQEDSAVYLCASSSPGQGYATGGDPYEQYFGPGTRLTVT.

This clone was recorded once. V usage is TRBV9 and J usage is TRBJ1-1; D unresolved. The germline V gene encodes CDR1 SGDLS and CDR2 YYNGEE. There are 12 residues in the CDR3. Trimming took off 0 bases at V and 8 bases at J, with 8 bases between the two ends. CDR3 bases: TGTGCCAGCAGCGTAGGGTCGGGGGAAGCTTTCTTT. This encodes CASSVGSGEAFF.

This chain uses TRBV30 with TRBJ2-7; a weak D match, TRBD2 (6 bases). The germline CDR1 and CDR2 sequences are GTSNPN and SVGIG (reference sequence). The V end was cut by 0 bases, the J end by 2 bases, with 11 bases between. The CDR3 extends over 14 amino acids. CDR3 coding DNA: TGTGCCTGGAGTGTAGGGACTGGCCCCTACGAGCAGTACTTC. Its translation is CAWSVGTGPYEQYF.

The V call is TRBV4-3, the J call TRBJ1-1; 7 nucleotides line up with TRBD1. Germline V CDR1 and CDR2: LGHNA, YSLEER. The CDR3 covers 15 residues. J gave up 1 base and V 4 bases, and 6 bases lay outside the gene matches. CDR3 coding DNA: TGCGCCAGCAGCCTCTCTGGGACAGCGAACACTGAAGCTTTCTTT. Protein: CASSLSGTANTEAFF.

This clone was counted once. The chain has TRBV9 and TRBJ2-1, with 12 bases lining up with TRBD2. J gave up 4 bases and V 4 bases, and 15 bases lay outside the gene matches. Germline V gives CDR1 SGDLS, CDR2 YYNGEE. This CDR3 is 19 amino acids long. CDR3 sequence (DNA): TGTGCCAGCAGCCAGACGGGTCTAGCGGGAGGGGTAACGTACAATGAGCAGTTCTTC. Its translation is CASSQTGLAGGVTYNEQFF.

V usage is TRBV18 and J usage is TRBJ2-7; TRBD1 matches at 7 bases. The CDR3 length is 15 residues. V dropped 6 bases and J dropped 2; count of bases not matched to a gene: 10. Per the germline V gene, CDR1 is KGHSH and CDR2 is LQKENI. Here the CDR3 reads CASSPNGQAAYEQYF. The CDR3 DNA is TGTGCCAGCTCGCCGAACGGACAGGCGGCCTACGAGCAGTACTTC. The variable domain in full, with the rest retrieved from reference TRBV18 and TRBJ2-7, is NAGVMQNPRHLVRRRGQEARLRCSPMKGHSHVYWYRQLPEEGLKFMVYLQKENIIDESGMPKERFSAEFPKEGPSILRIQQVVRGDSAAYFCASSPNGQAAYEQYFGPGTRLTVT.

The CDR3 is CASSPRGSGGNEQFF. The CDR3 nucleotides read TGTGCCAGCAGCCCACGCGGGAGCGGAGGAAATGAGCAGTTCTTC. V gene TRBV13 combines with J gene TRBJ2-1; 7 bases map to TRBD2. The CDR3 loop spans 15 amino acids. Germline lookup yields CDR1 PRHDT and CDR2 FYEKMQ (reference sequence). After removal of 5 bases from V and 7 bases from J, the junction contained 11 bases not matched to a gene.

This clone has a single count. The chain is built from TRBV6-1 and TRBJ1-4; tentative D call: TRBD1 (5 bases). This CDR3 region has 14 residues. V dropped 8 bases and J dropped 8 bases, with 18 bases sitting between them. Looked up from germline, CDR1 is MNHNS and CDR2 is SASEGT. CDR3 coding DNA: TGTGCCAGCGTCGGGACTTTAAGGAGGGAAAAACTGTTTTTT. It translates to CASVGTLRREKLFF.

V usage is TRBV6-5 and J usage is TRBJ1-2, with no clear D. This CDR3 spans 13 amino acids. The ends were cut back, 10 bases at V and 1 base at J, with 13 bases in the middle. Germline loops: CDR1 MNHEY, CDR2 SVGAGI. Written as DNA, the CDR3 is TGTGCCACCGGTCCGATGGTTAACTATGGCTACACCTTC. Translated: CATGPMVNYGYTF.

The rearrangement links TRBV28 to TRBJ2-1; TRBD2 agrees at 9 bases. V lost 8 bases, J lost 0 bases, and 20 bases stayed unmatched. CDR1 and CDR2 (germline): MDHEN, SYDVKM. This CDR3 is 20 amino acids long. CDR3: CASEAPPLTSGPSSYNEQFF. The CDR3, as DNA: TGTGCCAGCGAAGCCCCTCCCCTTACTAGCGGGCCTAGCTCCTACAATGAGCAGTTCTTC. Complete variable domain (other parts from reference TRBV28 and TRBJ2-1): DVKVTQSSRYLVKRTGEKVFLECVQDMDHENMFWYRQDPGLGLRLIYFSYDVKMKEKGDIPEGYSVSREKKERFSLILESASTNQTSMYLCASEAPPLTSGPSSYNEQFFGPGTRLTVL.

This CDR3 is CASSSDGGQETQYF. The CDR3 DNA sequence: TGTGCCAGCTCATCAGACGGCGGCCAAGAGACCCAGTACTTC. The chain uses TRBV18 and TRBJ2-5, with no clear D. The CDR3 is made up of 14 amino acids. Germline V CDR1 and CDR2: KGHSH, LQKENI. V was shortened by 5 bases and J by 1 base, with 11 bases between the two germline ends.

J is TRBJ2-1 and V is TRBV30, with TRBD1 matching 8 bases. Germline V gene sequence: CDR1 GTSNPN, CDR2 SVGIG (reference sequence). V dropped 3 bases and J dropped 0; count of bases not matched to a gene: 13. There are 18 residues in the CDR3. The CDR3 loop reads CAWSSVDRGRSSYNEQFF. CDR3 coding DNA: TGTGCCTGGAGCAGTGTTGACAGGGGCCGTAGCTCCTACAATGAGCAGTTCTTC.

The V gene is TRBV27, the J gene TRBJ1-2, with TRBD1 matching 8 bases. V lost 0 bases, J lost 8 bases, and 5 bases stayed unmatched. Germline V lookup: CDR1 MNHEY, CDR2 SMNVEV (reference sequence). The CDR3 runs to 14 residues. DNA of the CDR3: TGTGCCAGCAGTTTATCGGCAGGGGGCTCGGGCTACACCTTC. Amino acid sequence: CASSLSAGGSGYTF.

CDR3 sequence: CASSPQGGNGYTF. CDR3 bases: TGTGCCAGCAGCCCACAAGGGGGTAATGGCTACACCTTC. V is TRBV7-9 and J is TRBJ1-2; weak D call: TRBD1 (6 bases). Germline CDR1 and CDR2: SEHNR and FQNEAQ (reference sequence). V lost 5 bases and J 6 bases, leaving 13 bases between the germline ends. The CDR3 is made up of 13 amino acids.

This clone is deemed medium-sized (0.01 to 0.1%). The gene calls are TRBV5-6 and TRBJ1-4; D gene uncertain. CDR1 and CDR2 (germline): SGHDT, YYEEEE. This CDR3 has 13 residues. Trimming cost V 0 bases and J 13 bases, with 13 bases left between them. The CDR3 region has the DNA TGTGCCAGCAGCTTGGGATCAGGTTGGGTACTGTTTTTT. Translation gives CASSLGSGWVLFF.

This clone was detected only once. This chain links TRBV18 with TRBJ1-2; D gene ambiguous. CDR3 length: 17 residues. V lost 3 bases and J lost 4, with 21 bases in between. Germline assignment: CDR1 KGHSH and CDR2 LQKENI. CDR3 loop: CASSPLLEGREGYGYTF. Here the CDR3 DNA reads TGTGCCAGCTCACCCCTTCTGGAGGGTCGGGAGGGCTATGGCTACACCTTC.

The chain carries TRBV6-1 and TRBJ2-3, with 9 bases fitting TRBD1. This CDR3 contains 14 residues. The V gene's germline CDR1 is MNHNS and CDR2 SASEGT. The junction had 8 bases not matched to a gene; V was cut back by 7 bases and J by 6 bases. CDR3 nucleotides: TGTGCCAGCATTATGGACAGGGGACGCGATACGCAGTATTTT. Amino acids: CASIMDRGRDTQYF.

The V call is TRBV7-9, the J call TRBJ2-3; TRBD2 agrees at 7 bases. Germline V gene sequence: CDR1 SEHNR, CDR2 FQNEAQ (reference sequence). The CDR3 has 17 residues. Trimming removed 1 base from V and 2 bases from J; junction bases left unmatched: 9. CDR3: CASSLDAAGAATDTQYF. Here the CDR3 DNA reads TGTGCCAGCAGCTTAGATGCGGCGGGAGCCGCCACAGATACGCAGTATTTT.

This CDR3 reads CASSPTTGSYEQYF. The CDR3 DNA follows: TGTGCCAGCAGCCCGACGACAGGGTCCTACGAGCAGTACTTC. J is TRBJ2-7 and V is TRBV7-9; 7 bases align to TRBD1. Germline CDR1 SEHNR, CDR2 FQNEAQ (reference sequence). The CDR3 runs 14 residues. The V segment lost 5 bases and the J segment 1 base; nucleotides outside the gene matches: 5.

This sequence joins TRBV5-1 and TRBJ2-4, with unresolved D. There are 14 residues in the CDR3. The ends were cut back, 2 bases at V and 0 bases at J, with 6 bases in the middle. Per germline, CDR1 SGHRS and CDR2 YFSETQ. The CDR3 loop is CASSLEQAKNIQYF. The CDR3, as DNA: TGCGCCAGCAGCTTAGAGCAAGCCAAAAACATTCAGTACTTC.

The chain carries TRBV10-3 and TRBJ1-1, with 7 bases lining up with TRBD1. V shed 4 bases, J shed 4 bases, and the junction held 9 bases outside the gene matches. This CDR3 is 15 amino acids long. The germline gives CDR1 ENHRY, CDR2 SYGVKD. In DNA, the CDR3 is TGTGCCATCAGTGGTGACAGGGCTGGGGGCACTGAAGCTTTCTTT. Residues: CAISGDRAGGTEAFF.